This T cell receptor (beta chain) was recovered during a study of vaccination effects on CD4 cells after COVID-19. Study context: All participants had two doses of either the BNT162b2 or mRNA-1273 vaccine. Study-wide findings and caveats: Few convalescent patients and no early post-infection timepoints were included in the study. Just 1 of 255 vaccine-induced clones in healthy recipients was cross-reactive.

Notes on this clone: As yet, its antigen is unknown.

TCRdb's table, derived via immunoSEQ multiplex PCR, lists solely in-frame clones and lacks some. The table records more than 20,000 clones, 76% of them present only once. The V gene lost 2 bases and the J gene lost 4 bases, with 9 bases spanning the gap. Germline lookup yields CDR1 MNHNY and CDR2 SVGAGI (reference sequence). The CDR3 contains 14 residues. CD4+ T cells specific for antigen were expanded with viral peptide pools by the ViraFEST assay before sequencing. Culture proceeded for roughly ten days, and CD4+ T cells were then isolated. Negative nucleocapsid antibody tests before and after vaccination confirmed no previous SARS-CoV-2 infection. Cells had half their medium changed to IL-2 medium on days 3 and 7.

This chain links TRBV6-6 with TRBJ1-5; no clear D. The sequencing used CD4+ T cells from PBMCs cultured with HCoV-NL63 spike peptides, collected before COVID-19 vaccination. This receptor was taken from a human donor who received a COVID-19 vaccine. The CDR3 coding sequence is TGTGCCAGCAGTTACGGTGACCGTAATCAGCCCCAGCATTTT. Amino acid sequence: CASSYGDRNQPQHF.